A single sample is the source of the 18 T cell receptor beta chains below, sequenced in a study of T-cell memory formation after mild COVID-19. TCRdb reanalysed the 5' RACE reads using MiXCR and keeps one entry per CDR3 protein. The table records about 600,000 distinct CDR3 sequences, less than 25% of them present only once. Sample: PBMCs or a T cell subset sorted from them (not recorded which). The origin of the receptors is an adult woman who had mild COVID-19 (a few samples of this study predate the infection). Cell type and time point are not known.

The chain couples TRBV5-5 to TRBJ1-2; unclear D gene. The CDR3 spans 15 residues. Germline V gene data show CDR1 as SGHKS and CDR2 as YYEKEE (reference sequence). Between the trimmed V and J ends, which lost 5 bases and 0 bases, there was a span of 14 bases. The DNA of the CDR3 is TGTGCCAGCAGGGCTATCTTCAGTCCTAACTATGGCTACACCTTC. Its translation: CASRAIFSPNYGYTF.

The chain joins TRBV20-1 to TRBJ2-1; 7 bases match TRBD2. The ends lost 7 bases at V and 4 bases at J; junction bases unmatched: 10. Germline CDR1 is DFQATT and CDR2 is SNEGSKA (reference sequence). This CDR3 region has 14 residues. The CDR3 sequence is CSVVSGKIYNEQFF. The CDR3 nucleotides read TGCAGTGTCGTGAGCGGGAAGATTTACAATGAGCAGTTCTTC.

V and J are TRBV6-5 and TRBJ1-6, with 8 bases matching TRBD1. The CDR3 covers 14 residues. Unmatched junction bases numbered 1, after V lost 4 bases and J lost 5 bases. Per germline, CDR1 MNHEY and CDR2 SVGAGI. As DNA, the CDR3 is TGTGCCAGCAGTTGGGGACAGGATAATTCACCCCTCCACTTT. It yields the protein CASSWGQDNSPLHF.

The V gene is TRBV20-1, the J gene TRBJ2-3, with TRBD2 matching over 13 bases. V shed 2 bases, J shed 2 bases, and the junction held 7 bases outside the gene matches. The germline CDR1 and CDR2 sequences are DFQATT and SNEGSKA (reference sequence). The CDR3 has 17 residues. The chain's CDR3 is CSARTSGRVGLTDTQYF. CDR3 DNA sequence: TGCAGTGCTAGAACTAGCGGGAGGGTAGGTCTCACAGATACGCAGTATTTT.

This clonotype has only a few counts. This chain uses TRBV7-6 with TRBJ2-1; D possibly corresponds to TRBD1 (6 bases). CDR3 length: 12 amino acids. Trimming took 8 bases from V and 5 from J, leaving 10 bases between them. In germline, CDR1 is SGHVS, CDR2 FNYEAQ. In DNA form, the CDR3 reads TGTGCCAGCTCGGACAGTAACAATGAGCAGTTCTTC. Protein product: CASSDSNNEQFF. Full variable domain (missing parts from reference TRBV7-6 and TRBJ2-1): GAGVSQSPRYKVTKRGQDVALRCDPISGHVSLYWYRQALGQGPEFLTYFNYEAQQDKSGLPNDRFSAERPEGSISTLTIQRTEQRDSAMYRCASSDSNNEQFFGPGTRLTVL.

This clonotype was recorded a few times. This chain links TRBV9 with TRBJ2-2; the D gene could be TRBD1 or TRBD2 (5 bases each). Germline V gene sequence: CDR1 SGDLS, CDR2 YYNGEE. Trimming cost V 0 bases and J 1 base, with 7 bases left between them. The length of the CDR3 is 15 residues. The CDR3 nucleotides read TGTGCCAGCAGCGTAGATGGGGGGAACACCGGGGAGCTGTTTTTT. Translated, it gives CASSVDGGNTGELFF. The variable domain in full, with the rest retrieved from reference TRBV9 and TRBJ2-2, is DSGVTQTPKHLITATGQRVTLRCSPRSGDLSVYWYQQSLDQGLQFLIQYYNGEERAKGNILERFSAQQFPDLHSELNLSSLELGDSALYFCASSVDGGNTGELFFGEGSRLTVL.

This clonotype was detected only a few times. The chain joins TRBV9 to TRBJ1-1, with D maybe TRBD1 (6 bases). The germline V gene has CDR1 SGDLS and CDR2 YYNGEE. Between the trimmed V and J ends, which lost 3 bases and 3 bases, there was a span of 12 bases. The CDR3 is 14 amino acids. CDR3 residues: CASSGSHRDTEAFF. The CDR3 nucleotides read TGTGCCAGCAGCGGCAGTCACAGGGACACTGAAGCTTTCTTT.

The CDR3 spells CSASPKGSGNQPQHF. CDR3 nucleotides: TGCAGTGCCTCACCCAAAGGGTCTGGGAATCAGCCCCAGCATTTT. The J gene is TRBJ1-5, the V gene TRBV20-1, with D uncertain. Germline CDR1 and CDR2: DFQATT and SNEGSKA (reference sequence). This CDR3 spans 15 amino acids. Trimming left V 6 bases short and J 4 bases short, with 19 bases between.

This clonotype was detected a few times. The chain recombines TRBV3-1 with TRBJ2-3, with no clear D. Trimming pared 0 bases from V and 1 base from J, leaving 8 bases between. The CDR3 sequence is 15 residues long. Germline assignment: CDR1 LGHDT and CDR2 YNNKEL (reference sequence). The CDR3 nucleotides are TGTGCCAGCAGCCAAGAAAAAACCCGCACAGATACGCAGTATTTT. It translates to CASSQEKTRTDTQYF.

This clonotype has just one count. V and J are TRBV20-1 and TRBJ2-7; possibly TRBD2 for D (6 bases). The CDR3 is 13 residues long. Trimming took off 5 bases at V and 2 bases at J, with 13 bases between the two ends. Germline assignment: CDR1 DFQATT and CDR2 SNEGSKA (reference sequence). CDR3: CSACGTQTYEQYF. DNA of the CDR3: TGCAGTGCTTGCGGGACGCAGACCTACGAGCAGTACTTC.

The chain has TRBV7-3 and TRBJ2-1; 14 positions agree with TRBD2. Trimming took 4 bases from V and 12 from J; bases not matched to a gene: 8. The CDR3 has 15 amino acids. Germline lookup yields CDR1 SGHTA and CDR2 FQGTGA. In DNA form, the CDR3 reads TGTGCCAGCAGCTCGGGACTAGCGGGAGCAGGGGGGCAGTTCTTC. Translated: CASSSGLAGAGGQFF.

The genes are TRBV18 and TRBJ2-7, with 12 bases that match TRBD1. Germline V gene sequence: CDR1 KGHSH, CDR2 LQKENI. V lost 4 bases and J lost 7; bases outside the gene matches: 11. The CDR3 is 16 residues long. CDR3: CASSLLTGTGGGEQYF. In DNA form, the CDR3 reads TGTGCCAGCTCACTACTGACCGGGACAGGGGGCGGTGAGCAGTACTTC. Drawing the rest from reference TRBV18 and TRBJ2-7, the complete variable domain is NAGVMQNPRHLVRRRGQEARLRCSPMKGHSHVYWYRQLPEEGLKFMVYLQKENIIDESGMPKERFSAEFPKEGPSILRIQQVVRGDSAAYFCASSLLTGTGGGEQYFGPGTRLTVT.

This clonotype appeared a few times. The chain links TRBV6-2 or TRBV6-3 to TRBJ2-7; 7 nucleotides match TRBD1. The trim removed 6 bases at V and 4 bases at J, leaving 6 bases unmatched. The CDR3 has 13 amino acids. The germline V gene has CDR1 MNHEY and CDR2 SVGEGT. CDR3 sequence (DNA): TGTGCCAGCAGCCGGGACAGACTATACGAGCAGTACTTC. Translating gives CASSRDRLYEQYF.

This clonotype has more than one count but fewer than ten. The V and J genes are TRBV19 and TRBJ2-2; D ambiguous. Looked up from germline, CDR1 is LNHDA and CDR2 is SQIVND (reference sequence). There are 14 residues in the CDR3. Trimming took 1 base from V and 6 from J, leaving 9 bases between them. This CDR3 is CASSIVRRAGELFF. The CDR3 DNA follows: TGTGCCAGTAGTATAGTCCGACGAGCCGGGGAGCTGTTTTTT.

The CDR3 protein is CSVEIRENPLEQYF. The CDR3 DNA sequence: TGCAGCGTTGAAATTCGGGAGAATCCCCTCGAGCAGTACTTC. The J gene is TRBJ2-7, the V gene TRBV29-1; D might be TRBD2 (6 bases). Germline CDR1 is SQVTM and CDR2 is ANQGSEA. V lost 2 bases, J lost 6 bases, and 17 bases lay in between. The CDR3 is made up of 14 amino acids.

The rearrangement links TRBV6-1 to TRBJ1-5; TRBD1 is a possible D gene (6 bases). The CDR3 contains 15 residues. Trimming removed 5 bases at V and 6 bases at J, with 17 bases between. The germline CDR1 and CDR2 sequences are MNHNS and SASEGT. CDR3: CASSHEGDASQPQHF. In nucleotides, the CDR3 is TGTGCCAGCAGTCACGAGGGGGACGCAAGTCAGCCCCAGCATTTT.

V is TRBV6-2 or TRBV6-3 and J is TRBJ2-2; TRBD1 matches 10 bases. Germline CDR1 and CDR2: MNHEY and SVGEGT. This CDR3 spans 14 amino acids. J lost 5 bases, V lost 11 bases, and 8 bases had no gene match. The CDR3 is CASLTGGKTGELFF. The CDR3 nucleotides are TGTGCCTCGCTGACAGGGGGCAAAACCGGGGAGCTGTTTTTT.

This clonotype appeared once. The V call is TRBV19, the J call TRBJ1-1; D uncertain. Between the trimmed V and J ends, which lost 1 base and 4 bases, there was a span of 13 bases. CDR3 length: 15 amino acids. CDR1 is LNHDA and CDR2 is SQIVND in the germline V gene (reference sequence). For the CDR3, the DNA is TGTGCCAGTAGTATAGGGTCGGGTCCGGGCACTGAAGCTTTCTTT. Its protein is CASSIGSGPGTEAFF.